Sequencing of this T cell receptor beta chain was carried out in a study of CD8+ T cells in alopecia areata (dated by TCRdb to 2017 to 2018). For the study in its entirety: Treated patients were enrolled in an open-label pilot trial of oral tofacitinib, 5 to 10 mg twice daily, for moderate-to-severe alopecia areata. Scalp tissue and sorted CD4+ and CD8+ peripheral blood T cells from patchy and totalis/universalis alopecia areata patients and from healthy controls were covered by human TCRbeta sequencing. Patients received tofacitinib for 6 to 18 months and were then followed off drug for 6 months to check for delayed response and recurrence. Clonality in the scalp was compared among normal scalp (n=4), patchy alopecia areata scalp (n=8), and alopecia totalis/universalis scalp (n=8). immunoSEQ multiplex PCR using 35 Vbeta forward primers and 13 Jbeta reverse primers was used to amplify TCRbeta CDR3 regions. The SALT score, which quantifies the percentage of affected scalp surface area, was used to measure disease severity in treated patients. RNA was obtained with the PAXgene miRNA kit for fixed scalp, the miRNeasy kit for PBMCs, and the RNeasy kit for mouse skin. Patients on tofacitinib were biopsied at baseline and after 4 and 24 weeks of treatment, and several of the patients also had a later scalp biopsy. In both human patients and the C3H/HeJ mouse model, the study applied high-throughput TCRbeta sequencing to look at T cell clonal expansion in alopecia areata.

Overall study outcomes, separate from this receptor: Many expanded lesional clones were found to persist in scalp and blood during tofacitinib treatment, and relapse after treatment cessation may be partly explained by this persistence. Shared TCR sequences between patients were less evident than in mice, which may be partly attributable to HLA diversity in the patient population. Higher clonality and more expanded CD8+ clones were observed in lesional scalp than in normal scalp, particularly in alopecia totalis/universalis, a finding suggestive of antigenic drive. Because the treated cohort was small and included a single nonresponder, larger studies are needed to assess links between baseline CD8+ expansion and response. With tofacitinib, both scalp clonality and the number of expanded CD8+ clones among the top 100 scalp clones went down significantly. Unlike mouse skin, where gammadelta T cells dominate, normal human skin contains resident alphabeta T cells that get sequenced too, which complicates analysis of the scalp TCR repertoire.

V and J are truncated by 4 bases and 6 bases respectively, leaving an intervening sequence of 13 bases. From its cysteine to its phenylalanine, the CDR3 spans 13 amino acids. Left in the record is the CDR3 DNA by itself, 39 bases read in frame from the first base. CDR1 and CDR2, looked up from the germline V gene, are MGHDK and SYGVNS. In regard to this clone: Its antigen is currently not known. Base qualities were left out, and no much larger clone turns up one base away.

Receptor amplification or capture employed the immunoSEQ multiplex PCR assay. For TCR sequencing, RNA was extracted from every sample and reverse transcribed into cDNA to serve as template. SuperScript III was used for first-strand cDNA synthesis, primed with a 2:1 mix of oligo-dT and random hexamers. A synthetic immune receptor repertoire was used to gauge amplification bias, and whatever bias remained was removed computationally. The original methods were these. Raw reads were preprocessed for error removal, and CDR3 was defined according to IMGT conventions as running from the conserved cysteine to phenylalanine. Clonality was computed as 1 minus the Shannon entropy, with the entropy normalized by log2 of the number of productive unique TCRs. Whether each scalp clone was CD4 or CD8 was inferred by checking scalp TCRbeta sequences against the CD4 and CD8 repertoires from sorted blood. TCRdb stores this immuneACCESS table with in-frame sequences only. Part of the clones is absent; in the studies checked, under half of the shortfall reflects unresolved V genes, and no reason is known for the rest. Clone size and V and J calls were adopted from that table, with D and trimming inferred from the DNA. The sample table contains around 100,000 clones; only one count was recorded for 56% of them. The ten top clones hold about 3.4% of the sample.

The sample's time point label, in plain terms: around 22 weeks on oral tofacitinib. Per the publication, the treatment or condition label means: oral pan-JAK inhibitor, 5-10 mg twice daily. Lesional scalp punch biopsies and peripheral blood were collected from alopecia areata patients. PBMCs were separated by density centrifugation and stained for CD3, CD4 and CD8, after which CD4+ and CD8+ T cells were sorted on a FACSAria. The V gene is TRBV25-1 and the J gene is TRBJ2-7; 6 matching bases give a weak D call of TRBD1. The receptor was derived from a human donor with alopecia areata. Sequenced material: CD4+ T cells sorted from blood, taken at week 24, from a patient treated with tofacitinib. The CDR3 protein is CASSGPQGSEQYF. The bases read TGTGCCAGCAGTGGACCACAGGGAAGCGAGCAGTACTTC.